This T cell receptor beta chain was sequenced during a study of Tregs in tolerant kidney transplant recipients. Notes on the study in general: Biological reproducibility was not directly addressed, but technical replication error appeared minimal. Expanding Tregs on activated donor B cells appeared to best identify donor-specific TCRbeta clones.

With respect to this clone: Its target is unknown.

This CDR3 spans 16 amino acids. CDR1 and CDR2 (germline): SGHRS, YFSETQ. V was shortened by 4 bases and J by 0 bases, with 13 bases between the two germline ends. Generated by immunoSEQ multiplex PCR, the TCRdb table keeps only in-frame clones and is missing some. The repertoire holds 200,000 to 300,000 clones, with 80% to 85% as singletons. The chain recombines TRBV5-1 with TRBJ2-2; the D gene is possibly TRBD2 (5 bases). The sequence came from a human donor in good health. The sequencing sample was made of CD4+ T cells from blood. This CDR3 is CASSPGRTSNTGELFF. CDR3 DNA sequence: TGCGCCAGCAGCCCGGGAAGGACTTCGAACACCGGGGAGCTGTTTTTT. The whole variable domain, filled in from reference TRBV5-1 and TRBJ2-2, reads KAGVTQTPRYLIKTRGQQVTLSCSPISGHRSVSWYQQTPGQGLQFLFEYFSETQRNKGNFPGRFSGRQFSNSRSEMNVSTLELGDSALYLCASSPGRTSNTGELFFGEGSRLTVL.